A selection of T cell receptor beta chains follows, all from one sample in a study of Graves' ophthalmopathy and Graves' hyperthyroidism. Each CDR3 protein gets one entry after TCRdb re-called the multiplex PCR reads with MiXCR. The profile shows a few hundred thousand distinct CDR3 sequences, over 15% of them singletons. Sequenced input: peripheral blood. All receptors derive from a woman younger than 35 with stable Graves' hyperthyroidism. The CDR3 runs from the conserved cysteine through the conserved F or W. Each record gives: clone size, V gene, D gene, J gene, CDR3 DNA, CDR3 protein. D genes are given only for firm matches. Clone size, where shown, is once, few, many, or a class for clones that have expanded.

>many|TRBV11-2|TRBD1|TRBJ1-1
TGTGCCAGCAGCCCCCTATCAGGGGGGGCTGAAGCTTTCTTT
CASSPLSGGAEAFF
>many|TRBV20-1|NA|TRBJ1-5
TGCAGTGCTCGCATACCAGGTTACGGTCAGCCCCAGCATTTT
CSARIPGYGQPQHF
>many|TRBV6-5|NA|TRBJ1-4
TGTGCCAGCAGTTACCTGAAAGGACAGTCTGAAAAACTGTTTTTT
CASSYLKGQSEKLFF
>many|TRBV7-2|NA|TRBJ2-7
TGTGCCAGCAGCTTAGAGCGCGTACTCCTATACGAGCAGTACTTC
CASSLERVLLYEQYF
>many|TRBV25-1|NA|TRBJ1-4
TGTGCCAGCAGTGACGACGGGGGTGAAAAACTGTTTTTT
CASSDDGGEKLFF
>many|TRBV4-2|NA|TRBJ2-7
TGTGCCAGCAGCCAGGCTAATCTCCGGGCCTCGCTTGACCCATACGAGCAGTACTTC
CASSQANLRASLDPYEQYF
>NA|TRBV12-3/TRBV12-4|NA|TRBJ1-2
TGTGCCAGCAGTTTGCCCGCCGGATTATGGTACTATGGCTACACCTTC
CASSLPAGLWYYGYTF
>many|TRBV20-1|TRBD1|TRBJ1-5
TGCAGTGCTAGTTCTAGACAGGGGGCGAGTCAGCCCCAGCATTTT
CSASSRQGASQPQHF
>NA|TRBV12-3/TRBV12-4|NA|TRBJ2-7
TGTGCCAGCAGTCTTTCAGGGGTTGCCTACGAGCAGTACTTC
CASSLSGVAYEQYF
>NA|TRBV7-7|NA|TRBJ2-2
TGTGCTAGCAGCTTAGCACCCGGGGCGAACACCGGGGAGCTGTGTTTT
CASSLAPGANTGELCF
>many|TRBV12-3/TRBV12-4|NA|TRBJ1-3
TGTGCCAGCAGTTTCCCTGCGACAGTCAACTCTGGAAACACCATATATTTT
CASSFPATVNSGNTIYF
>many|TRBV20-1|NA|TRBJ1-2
TGCAGTGCTAGAAAACCGCCGGGCTACACCTTC
CSARKPPGYTF
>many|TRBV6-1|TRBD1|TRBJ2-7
TGTGCCAGCAGCAAACACTCAATGACAGGGCACGAGCAGTACTTC
CASSKHSMTGHEQYF
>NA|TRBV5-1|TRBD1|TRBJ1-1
TGCGCCAGCAGCTCTTCCGGGACAGGGATATCAGGCACTGAAGCTTTCTTT
CASSSSGTGISGTEAFF
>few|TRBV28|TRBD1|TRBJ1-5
TGTGCCAGCAGCCTTTACAGGGGTTCTGGCAATCAGCCCCAGCATTTT
CASSLYRGSGNQPQHF
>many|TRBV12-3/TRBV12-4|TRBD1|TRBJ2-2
TGTGCCAGCAGTTCCCAGGGACAGGGGGCGCCGGGCGGGGAGCTGTTTTTT
CASSSQGQGAPGGELFF
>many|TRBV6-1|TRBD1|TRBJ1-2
TGTGCCAGCACTGTGGGGACAGCTAACTATGGCTACACCTTC
CASTVGTANYGYTF
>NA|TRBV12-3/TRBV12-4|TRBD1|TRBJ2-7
TGTGCCAGCAGTTCCCCAGGGACAGGGGGCTTCGGGCAGTACTTC
CASSSPGTGGFGQYF
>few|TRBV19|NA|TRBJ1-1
TGTGCCAGTAGTATTCGGAGGCTGGGCACTGAAGCTTTCTTT
CASSIRRLGTEAFF
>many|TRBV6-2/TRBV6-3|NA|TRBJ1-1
TGTGCCAGCAGGGGAGGACGTGGTGAAGCTTTCTTT
CASRGGRGEAFF
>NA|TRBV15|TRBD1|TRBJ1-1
TGTGCCACCAGTTGGCCGGGACAGGGCGTCACTGAAGCTTTCTTT
CATSWPGQGVTEAFF
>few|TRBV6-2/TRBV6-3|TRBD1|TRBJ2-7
TGTGCCAGTACAGGGGGCTACGAGCAGTACTTC
CASTGGYEQYF
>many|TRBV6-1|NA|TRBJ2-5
TGTGCCAGCAGTGAACCAGGGTTAAAGACCCAGTACTTC
CASSEPGLKTQYF
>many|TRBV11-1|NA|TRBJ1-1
TGTGCCAGCAGCCTGAGCTTGGGCACTGAAGCTTTCTTT
CASSLSLGTEAFF
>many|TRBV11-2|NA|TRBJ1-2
TGTGCCAGCAGCCTACGACAGTCCGCTAACTATGGCTACACCTTC
CASSLRQSANYGYTF
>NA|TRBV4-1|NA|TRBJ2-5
TGCGCCAGCAGCCACCCCCCGCGTCAAGAGACCCAGTACTTC
CASSHPPRQETQYF
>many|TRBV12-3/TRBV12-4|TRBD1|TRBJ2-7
TGTGCCAGCAGCTGGGACAGGGACTACGAGCAGTACTTC
CASSWDRDYEQYF
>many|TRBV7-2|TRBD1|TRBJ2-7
TGTGCCAGCAGCCTCGGGGACAGTTCCAGACTCCCTGGCGAGCAGTACTTC
CASSLGDSSRLPGEQYF
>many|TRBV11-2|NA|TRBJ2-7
TGTGCCAGCAGCCCCGCCCCCCCCCGAGGCTCCTACGAGCAGTACTTC
CASSPAPPRGSYEQYF
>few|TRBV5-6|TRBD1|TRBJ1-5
TGTGCCAGCAGCTGGGGGGGACAGGTAGGTCAGCCCCAGCATTTT
CASSWGGQVGQPQHF
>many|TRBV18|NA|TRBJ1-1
TGTGCCAGCTCACCACAGGGATCCTTTGACCAAAACATGAACACTGAAGCTTTCTTT
CASSPQGSFDQNMNTEAFF
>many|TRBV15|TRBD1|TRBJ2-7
TGTGCCACCAGCAGGGACAGGGGGCGCAACGAGCAGTACTTC
CATSRDRGRNEQYF
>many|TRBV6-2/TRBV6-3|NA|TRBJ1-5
TGTGCCAGCAGTGGGCGACGGAATAGCAATCAGCCCCAGCATTTT
CASSGRRNSNQPQHF
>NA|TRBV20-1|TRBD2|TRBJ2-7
TGCAGTGCTCCCCGACTAGCGGGGGACCCACTCGAGCAGTACTTC
CSAPRLAGDPLEQYF
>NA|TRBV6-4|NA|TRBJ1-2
TGTGCCAGCAGTGAAGCTCGGGGCGGCTATGGCTACACCTTC
CASSEARGGYGYTF
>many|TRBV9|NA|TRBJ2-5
TGTGCCAGCAGCGTGGCAGGGCGAGAGGAGACCCAGTACTTC
CASSVAGREETQYF
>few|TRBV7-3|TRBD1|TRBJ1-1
TGTGCCAGCAGCACACAGGGGGGGAACACTGAAGCTTTCTTT
CASSTQGGNTEAFF
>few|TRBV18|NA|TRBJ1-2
TGTGCCAGCTCACCACCGGGTTACGACTATGGCTACACCTTC
CASSPPGYDYGYTF
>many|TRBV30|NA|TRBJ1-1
TGTGCCTGGACGGGGGCAGGGGACGTTGAAGCTTTCTTT
CAWTGAGDVEAFF
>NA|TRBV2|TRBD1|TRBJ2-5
TGTGCCAGCAGCAGACTAAGACCGGGACAGGGAGCGGAGACCCAGTACTTC
CASSRLRPGQGAETQYF
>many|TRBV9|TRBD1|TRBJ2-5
TGTGCCAGCGGGACAGGGGGTACCGTGGGCCAAGAGACCCAGTACTTC
CASGTGGTVGQETQYF